This TCR beta chain was identified during a study of a mutant IDH1 vaccine in newly diagnosed glioma. Background on the study: The therapy given earlier, which was standard therapy, consisted of radiotherapy, temozolomide, or both, and most of the patients received both.

Time point reported: baseline, week 1 (first vaccination visit). Regarding treatment: pre-vaccination baseline after standard-of-care therapy. Every donor had a new WHO grade 3 or 4 astrocytoma that was IDH1-mutant, with loss of nuclear ATRX. Generated by immunoSEQ multiplex PCR, the TCRdb table keeps only in-frame clones and is missing some. The sample shows roughly 99,000 clones, about 90% of them seen only once. The V gene lost 0 bases and the J gene lost 1 base, with 6 bases spanning the gap. The CDR3 length is 13 residues. Germline V lookup: CDR1 GTSNPN, CDR2 SVGIG (reference sequence). The sequence derives from a woman in her forties or fifties with glioma. The chain has TRBV30 and TRBJ1-1; D uncertain. The sequences come from PBMCs, collected from a glioma patient treated with radiotherapy, temozolomide or both. CDR3 sequence reads: CAWSVRTNTEAFF. The CDR3, as DNA: TGTGCCTGGAGTGTACGTACGAACACTGAAGCTTTCTTT.